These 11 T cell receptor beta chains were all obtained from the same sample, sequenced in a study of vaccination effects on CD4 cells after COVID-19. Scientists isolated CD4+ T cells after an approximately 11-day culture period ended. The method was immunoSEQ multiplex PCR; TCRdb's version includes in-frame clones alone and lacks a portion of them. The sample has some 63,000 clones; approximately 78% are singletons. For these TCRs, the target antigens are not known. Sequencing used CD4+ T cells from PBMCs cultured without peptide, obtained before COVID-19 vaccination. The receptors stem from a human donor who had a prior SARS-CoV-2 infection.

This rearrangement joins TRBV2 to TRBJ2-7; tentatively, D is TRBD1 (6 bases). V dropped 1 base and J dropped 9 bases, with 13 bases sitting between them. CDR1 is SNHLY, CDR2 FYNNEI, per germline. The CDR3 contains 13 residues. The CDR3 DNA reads TGTGCCAGCAGTGAAGACAGGGAGACGATGCAGTACTTC. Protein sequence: CASSEDRETMQYF.

Written as DNA, the CDR3 is TGTGCCAGCAGCGTAGTGGATAATTCACCCCTCCACTTT. It specifies CASSVVDNSPLHF. The chain couples TRBV9 to TRBJ1-6; no reliable D call. The germline CDR1 and CDR2 sequences are SGDLS and YYNGEE. This CDR3 region has 13 residues. The V end lost 0 bases, the J end lost 5 bases, and 3 bases lay between the germline ends.

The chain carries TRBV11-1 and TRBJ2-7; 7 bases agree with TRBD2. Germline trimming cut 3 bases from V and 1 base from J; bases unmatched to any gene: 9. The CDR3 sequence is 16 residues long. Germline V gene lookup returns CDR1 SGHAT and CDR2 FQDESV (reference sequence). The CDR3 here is CASSFATSVPSYEQYF. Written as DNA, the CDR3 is TGTGCCAGCAGCTTCGCCACTAGCGTACCTTCCTACGAGCAGTACTTC.

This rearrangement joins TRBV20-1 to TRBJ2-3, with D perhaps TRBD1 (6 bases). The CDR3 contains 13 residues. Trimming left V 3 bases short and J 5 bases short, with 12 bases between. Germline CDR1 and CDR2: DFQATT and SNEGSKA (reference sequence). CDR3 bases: TGCAGTGCTAGTCAGGGGTACGTAGATACGCAGTATTTT. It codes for CSASQGYVDTQYF.

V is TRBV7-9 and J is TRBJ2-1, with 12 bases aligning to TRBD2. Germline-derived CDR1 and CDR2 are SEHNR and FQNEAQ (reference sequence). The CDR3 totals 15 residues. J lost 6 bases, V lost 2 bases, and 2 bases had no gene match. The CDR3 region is CASSLRLAGVNEQFF. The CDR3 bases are TGTGCCAGCAGCTTAAGACTAGCGGGAGTCAATGAGCAGTTCTTC.

CDR3 region: CASSTGQINYGYTF. As DNA, the CDR3 is TGCGCCAGCAGCACCGGACAGATTAACTATGGCTACACCTTC. The chain uses TRBV5-1 and TRBJ1-2; tentative D call: TRBD1 (6 bases). The CDR3 sequence is 14 residues long. Trimming removed 4 bases from V and 1 base from J, with 11 bases in between. The germline gives CDR1 SGHRS, CDR2 YFSETQ.

CDR3 coding DNA: TGTGCCAGTAGAGTTTCCGGGACAGGGGATAAATTCCTCCACTTT. Translation: CASRVSGTGDKFLHF. This chain links TRBV19 with TRBJ1-6, with 10 bases aligning to TRBD1. V lost 6 bases, J lost 15 bases, and 14 bases stayed unmatched. The CDR3 runs 15 residues. CDR1 and CDR2 (germline): LNHDA, SQIVND (reference sequence).

The CDR3 nucleotides are TGTGCCACCGAGACAGGGTCCCCTCTCCATACGCAGTATTTT. Protein product: CATETGSPLHTQYF. The V call is TRBV6-5, the J call TRBJ2-3; 7 nucleotides align to TRBD1. CDR1 and CDR2 (germline): MNHEY, SVGAGI. The CDR3 runs to 14 residues. V shed 10 bases and J 7 bases; nucleotides not matched to a gene: 14.

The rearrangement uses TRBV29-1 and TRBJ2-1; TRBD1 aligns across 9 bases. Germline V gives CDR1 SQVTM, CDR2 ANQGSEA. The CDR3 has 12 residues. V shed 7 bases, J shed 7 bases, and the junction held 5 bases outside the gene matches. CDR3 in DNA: TGCAGCGCAGACAGGGGGTTAAATGAGCAGTTCTTC. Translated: CSADRGLNEQFF.

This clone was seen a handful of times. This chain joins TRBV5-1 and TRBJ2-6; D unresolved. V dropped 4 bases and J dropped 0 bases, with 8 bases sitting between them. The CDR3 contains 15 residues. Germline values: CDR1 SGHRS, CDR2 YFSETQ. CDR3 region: CASSDEASGANVLTF. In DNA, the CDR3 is TGCGCCAGCAGCGACGAGGCCTCTGGGGCCAACGTCCTGACTTTC.

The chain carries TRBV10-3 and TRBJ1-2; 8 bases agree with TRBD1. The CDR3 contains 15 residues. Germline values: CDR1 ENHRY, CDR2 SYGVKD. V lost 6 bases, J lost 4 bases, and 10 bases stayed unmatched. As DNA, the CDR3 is TGTGCCATCAGGGGGGGTGACAGGGGAGGCTATGGCTACACCTTC. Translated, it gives CAIRGGDRGGYGYTF.